This T cell receptor (beta chain) originates from a study of T cells in Graves' hyperthyroidism and ophthalmopathy. In the study overall: The authors collected peripheral blood at initial diagnosis, before any treatment.

Losses at the gene ends were 6 bases for V and 7 bases for J; bases not matched to a gene: 7. The CDR3 length is 15 residues. Looked up from germline, CDR1 is SGHVS and CDR2 is FQNEAQ. This clonotype was seen a few times. Amplified TCR beta CDR3 regions derived from RNA transcripts. The TCR CDR3 was amplified in a first-round RT-PCR using the HTBI primer set. Via MiXCR, TCRdb re-called the multiplex PCR reads, giving one row per CDR3 protein. The profile shows under 700,000 distinct CDR3 sequences, roughly 17% of them singletons. The sequence was obtained from a woman aged 18 to 35 with Graves' hyperthyroidism. Sequenced: blood. V usage is TRBV7-8 and J usage is TRBJ1-6, with 9 bases that match TRBD1. Here the CDR3 DNA reads TGTGCCAGCAGGTTACCGGGACAGGGAAATTCACCCCTCCACTTT. It translates to CASRLPGQGNSPLHF.